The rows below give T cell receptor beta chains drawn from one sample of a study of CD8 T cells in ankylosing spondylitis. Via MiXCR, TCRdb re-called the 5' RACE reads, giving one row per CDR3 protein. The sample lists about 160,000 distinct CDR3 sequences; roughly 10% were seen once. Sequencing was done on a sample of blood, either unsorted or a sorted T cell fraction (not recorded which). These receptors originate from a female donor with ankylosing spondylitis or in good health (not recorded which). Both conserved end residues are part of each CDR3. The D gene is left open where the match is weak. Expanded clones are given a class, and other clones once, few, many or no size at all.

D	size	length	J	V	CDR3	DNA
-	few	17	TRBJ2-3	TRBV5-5	CASSLVGRETSTDTQYF	TGTGCCAGCAGCTTGGTTGGCAGGGAGACTAGCACAGATACGCAGTATTTT
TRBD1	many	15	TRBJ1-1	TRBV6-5	CASSSQGWYLPGAFF	TGTGCCAGCAGTTCACAGGGGTGGTATCTCCCAGGGGCTTTCTTT
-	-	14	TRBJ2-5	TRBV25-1	CASSEYGSQETQYF	TGTGCCAGCAGTGAATACGGCTCCCAAGAGACCCAGTACTTC
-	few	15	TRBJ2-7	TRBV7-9	CASSATTEMTYEQYF	TGTGCCAGCAGCGCCACTACCGAGATGACCTACGAGCAGTACTTC
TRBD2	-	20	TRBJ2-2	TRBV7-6	CASSFDSSGRALRGTGELFF	TGTGCCAGCAGCTTCGATTCTAGCGGGAGAGCATTAAGGGGAACCGGGGAGCTGTTTTTT
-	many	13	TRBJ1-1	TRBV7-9	CASNPTDNTEAFF	TGTGCCAGCAACCCGACGGACAACACTGAAGCTTTCTTT
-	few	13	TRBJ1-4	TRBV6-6	CASKSRMNEKLFF	TGTGCCAGCAAGTCCAGGATGAATGAAAAACTGTTTTTT
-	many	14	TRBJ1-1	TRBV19	CASSIQAGGAEAFF	TGTGCCAGTAGTATCCAAGCGGGGGGGGCTGAAGCTTTCTTT
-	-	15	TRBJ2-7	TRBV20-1	CSARDYLRGSYEQYF	TGCAGTGCTAGAGACTACCTTCGGGGTTCCTACGAGCAGTACTTC
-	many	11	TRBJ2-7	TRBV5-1	CASSSSGEQYF	TGCGCCAGCAGCTCCTCTGGAGAGCAGTACTTC
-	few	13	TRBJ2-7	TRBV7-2	CASSPNAAYEQYF	TGTGCCAGCAGCCCAAACGCCGCCTACGAGCAGTACTTC
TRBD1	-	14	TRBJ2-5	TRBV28	CASSFTGGAETQYF	TGTGCCAGCAGTTTCACAGGGGGCGCAGAGACCCAGTACTTC
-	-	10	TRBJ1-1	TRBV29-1	CSASISEAFF	TGCAGCGCCTCGATCTCTGAAGCTTTCTTT
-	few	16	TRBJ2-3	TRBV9	CASSVSGRGQTDTQYF	TGTGCCAGCAGCGTATCTGGTCGGGGGCAGACAGATACGCAGTATTTT
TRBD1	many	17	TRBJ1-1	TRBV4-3	CASSQGTGGRIGTEAFF	TGCGCCAGCAGCCAGGGGACAGGGGGTCGAATCGGCACTGAAGCTTTCTTT
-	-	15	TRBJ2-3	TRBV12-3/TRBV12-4	CASSLAPGGPDTQYF	TGTGCCAGCAGTTTAGCGCCCGGGGGGCCAGATACGCAGTATTTT
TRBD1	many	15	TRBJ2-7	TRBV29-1	CSVETGQGKPYEQYF	TGCAGCGTTGAAACGGGACAGGGAAAACCCTACGAGCAGTACTTC
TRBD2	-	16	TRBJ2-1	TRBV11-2	CASSSPSSGRVDEQFF	TGTGCCAGCAGCTCCCCCTCTAGCGGGAGGGTAGACGAGCAGTTCTTC
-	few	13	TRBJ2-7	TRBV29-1	CSALGAAGYEQYF	TGCAGCGCCCTCGGGGCAGCGGGCTACGAGCAGTACTTC
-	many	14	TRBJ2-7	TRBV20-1	CSAVEPGSTYEQYF	TGCAGTGCTGTAGAACCGGGGTCAACCTACGAGCAGTACTTC
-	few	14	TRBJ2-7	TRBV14	CASSYRDNPYEQYF	TGTGCCAGCAGCTACCGGGACAACCCCTACGAGCAGTACTTC
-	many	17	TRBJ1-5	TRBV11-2	CASSLDLLEWSNQPQHF	TGTGCCAGCAGCTTAGACCTCCTGGAGTGGAGCAATCAGCCCCAGCATTTT
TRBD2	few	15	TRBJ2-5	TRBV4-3	CASSRGLAGGETQYF	TGCGCCAGCAGCCGCGGACTAGCGGGAGGAGAGACCCAGTACTTC
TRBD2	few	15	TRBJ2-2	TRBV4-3	CASSQDREGTGELFF	TGCGCCAGCAGCCAAGACAGGGAGGGAACCGGGGAGCTGTTTTTT
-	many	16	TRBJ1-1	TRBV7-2	CASSFRQISLNTEAFF	TGTGCCAGCAGCTTCCGACAGATTAGTCTGAACACTGAAGCTTTCTTT
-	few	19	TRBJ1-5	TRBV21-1	CASSKTDRPTDPGNQPQHF	TGTGCCAGCAGCAAAACGGATCGACCGACGGATCCGGGCAATCAGCCCCAGCATTTT
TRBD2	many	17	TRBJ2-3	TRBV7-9	CASSFPLTSTSTDTQYF	TGTGCCAGCAGCTTTCCTCTGACTAGCACTAGCACAGATACGCAGTATTTT
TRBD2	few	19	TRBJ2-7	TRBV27	CASSTAPGVAGDSPYEQYF	TGTGCCAGCAGTACCGCACCCGGGGTAGCGGGAGACTCTCCCTACGAGCAGTACTTC
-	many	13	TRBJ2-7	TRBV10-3	CAIGMDNWQEQYF	TGTGCCATCGGTATGGACAACTGGCAAGAGCAGTACTTC
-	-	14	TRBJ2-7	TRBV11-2	CASSLGGSAYEQYF	TGTGCCAGCAGCTTAGGGGGATCCGCCTACGAGCAGTACTTC
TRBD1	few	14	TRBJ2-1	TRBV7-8	CASSSGQGIDEQFF	TGTGCCAGCAGCTCGGGACAGGGTATTGATGAGCAGTTCTTC
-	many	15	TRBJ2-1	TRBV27	CASSFEGDPYNEQFF	TGTGCCAGCAGTTTCGAGGGGGACCCCTACAATGAGCAGTTCTTC
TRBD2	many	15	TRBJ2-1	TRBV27	CASRGGSQLYNEQFF	TGTGCCAGCCGGGGGGGGTCCCAGCTCTACAATGAGCAGTTCTTC
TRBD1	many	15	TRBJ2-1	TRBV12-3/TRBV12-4	CASSFGTASYNEQFF	TGTGCCAGCAGTTTTGGGACAGCGTCCTACAATGAGCAGTTCTTC
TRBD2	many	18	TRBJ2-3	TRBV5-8	CASSFPLAGGPGTDTQYF	TGTGCCAGCAGCTTTCCACTAGCGGGAGGGCCGGGCACAGATACGCAGTATTTT
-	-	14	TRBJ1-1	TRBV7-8	CASSLRGGGTEAFF	TGTGCCAGCAGCCTCCGGGGAGGGGGCACTGAAGCTTTCTTT
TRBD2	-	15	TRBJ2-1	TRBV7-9	CASDQASGPYNEQFF	TGTGCCAGCGATCAGGCTAGCGGTCCCTACAATGAGCAGTTCTTC
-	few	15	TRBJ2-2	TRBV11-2	CASSLGPQNTGELFF	TGTGCCAGCAGTTTAGGACCCCAGAACACCGGGGAGCTGTTTTTT
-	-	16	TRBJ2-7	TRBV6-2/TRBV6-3	CASTLRTGRPPYEQYF	TGTGCCAGCACCCTCCGAACGGGGCGCCCTCCCTACGAGCAGTACTTC
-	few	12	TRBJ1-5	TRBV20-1	CSASVRFEPQHF	TGCAGTGCTAGCGTACGGTTCGAGCCCCAGCATTTT
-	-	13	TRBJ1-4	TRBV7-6	CASSFDRTEKLFF	TGTGCCAGCAGCTTTGACAGGACAGAAAAACTGTTTTTT
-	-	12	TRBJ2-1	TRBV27	CAAMDSYNEQFF	TGTGCCGCAATGGACAGCTACAATGAGCAGTTCTTC
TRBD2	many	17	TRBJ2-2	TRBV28	CASSPGAGLGVTGELFF	TGTGCCAGCAGCCCCGGAGCAGGACTAGGGGTGACCGGGGAGCTGTTTTTT
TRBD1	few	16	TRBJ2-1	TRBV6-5	CASSSVGTGTYNEQFF	TGTGCCAGCAGTTCCGTCGGGACAGGGACCTACAATGAGCAGTTCTTC
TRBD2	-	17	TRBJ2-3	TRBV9	CASSVSTGGSSTDTQYF	TGTGCCAGCAGCGTTTCGACGGGGGGATCTAGCACAGATACGCAGTATTTT
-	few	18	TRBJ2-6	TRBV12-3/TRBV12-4	CASSFRRGRGSGANVLTF	TGTGCCAGCAGTTTCAGACGGGGGCGCGGGTCTGGGGCCAACGTCCTGACTTTC
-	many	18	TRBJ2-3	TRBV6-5	CASSYSPNSGLSTDTQYF	TGTGCCAGCAGTTACTCGCCGAATTCCGGCCTTAGCACAGATACGCAGTATTTT